A selection of T cell receptor beta chains follows, all from one sample in a study of blood T cell repertoires in COVID-19. TCRdb keeps only in-frame clones here, not all; method: immunoSEQ multiplex PCR. Of about 350,000 clones listed, about 90% were seen once; the top ten hold approximately 1%. The sample was PBMCs or T cells enriched from blood (not recorded which). All receptors derive from a woman in her twenties or thirties who had been exposed to COVID-19. Both conserved end residues are part of each CDR3. D genes are given only for firm matches. Not every row has a clone size; where given, it reads once, few, many or a size class.

clone size	V gene	D gene	J gene	CDR3 protein	CDR3 DNA
.	TRBV27	.	TRBJ2-4	CASALVVEAKNIQYF	TGTGCCAGCGCCCTCGTAGTGGAGGCCAAAAACATTCAGTACTTC
few	TRBV9	TRBD1	TRBJ1-2	CASSAGTGRGYTF	TGTGCCAGCAGCGCCGGGACAGGTCGCGGCTACACCTTC
.	TRBV19	.	TRBJ1-2	CASSIHQGTNYGYTF	TGTGCCAGTAGTATCCATCAGGGGACTAACTATGGCTACACCTTC
.	TRBV11-2	.	TRBJ1-4	CASSLSAGNRKLFF	TGTGCCAGCAGCTTAAGCGCGGGCAACCGAAAACTGTTTTTT
.	TRBV5-6	.	TRBJ2-4	CASSLRQVKNIQYF	TGTGCCAGCAGCTTGAGGCAGGTTAAAAACATTCAGTACTTC
.	TRBV24-1	TRBD2	TRBJ2-7	CATSLGVAGAEQYF	TGTGCCACCAGTCTCGGGGTAGCGGGAGCCGAGCAGTACTTC
.	TRBV19	.	TRBJ1-1	CASNGQGMNTEAFF	TGTGCCAGTAACGGTCAGGGGATGAACACTGAAGCTTTCTTT
once	TRBV19	.	TRBJ2-7	CASSISGKAYFSYEQYF	TGTGCCAGTAGTATATCAGGGAAGGCCTATTTTTCCTACGAGCAGTACTTC
.	TRBV5-4	.	TRBJ2-1	CASSFPGNEQFF	TGTGCCAGCAGCTTCCCGGGAAATGAGCAGTTCTTC
.	TRBV5-1	TRBD2	TRBJ2-7	CASSETSSSYEQYF	TGCGCCAGCAGCGAGACTAGCTCCTCCTACGAGCAGTACTTC
.	TRBV14	TRBD2	TRBJ2-3	CASSLTSGKIDTQYF	TGTGCCAGCAGCCTGACTAGCGGGAAGATAGATACGCAGTATTTT
.	TRBV7-8	.	TRBJ2-1	CASSKGVASEIF	TGTGCCAGCAGCAAAGGGGTAGCTAGCGAAATCTTC
once	TRBV6-5	.	TRBJ2-1	CASSPGTFRPNEQFF	TGTGCCAGCAGCCCCGGGACTTTCCGTCCCAATGAGCAGTTCTTC
.	TRBV5-8	.	TRBJ1-2	CASTKERGSYGYTF	TGTGCCAGCACCAAGGAACGGGGATCCTATGGCTACACCTTC
.	TRBV19	TRBD2	TRBJ2-2	CASSIGQPSGRGTGELFF	TGTGCCAGTAGTATTGGGCAACCTAGCGGGAGAGGAACCGGGGAGCTGTTTTTT
.	TRBV15	.	TRBJ1-1	CATGLRGNTLYTEAFF	TGTGCCACCGGACTACGGGGGAACACGCTATACACTGAAGCTTTCTTT
.	TRBV30	TRBD2	TRBJ2-3	CAWSPREGPRDTQYF	TGTGCCTGGAGTCCCCGGGAGGGCCCCCGAGATACGCAGTATTTT
.	TRBV19	TRBD1	TRBJ1-1	CASQGGPEAFF	TGTGCCAGTCAGGGGGGCCCTGAAGCTTTCTTT
.	TRBV9	.	TRBJ2-7	CASSVADSGEQYF	TGTGCCAGCAGCGTAGCGGATTCGGGGGAGCAGTACTTC
.	TRBV5-1	TRBD2	TRBJ2-3	CASTRGGGGALDTQYF	TGCGCCAGCACCCGGGGGGGCGGCGGGGCTTTGGATACGCAGTATTTT
.	TRBV28	.	TRBJ2-7	CASSFGGNRYEQYF	TGTGCCAGCAGTTTCGGAGGGAACCGCTACGAGCAGTACTTC
.	TRBV20-1	.	TRBJ2-5	CSARIGETQYF	TGCAGTGCTAGGATCGGGGAGACCCAGTACTTC
.	TRBV4-1	.	TRBJ2-7	CASSTDRGSSYEQYF	TGCGCCAGCAGCACCGATAGGGGTTCTTCCTACGAGCAGTACTTC
.	TRBV3-1/TRBV3-2	TRBD1	TRBJ1-1	CASSHSGTGGTEAFF	TGTGCCAGCAGCCATTCCGGGACAGGGGGCACTGAAGCTTTCTTT
.	TRBV5-4	TRBD2	TRBJ2-3	CASSLGAGTTSTDTQYF	TGTGCCAGCAGCTTGGGCGCCGGGACTACGAGCACAGATACGCAGTATTTT
.	TRBV7-9	.	TRBJ2-2	CASSLFGSNTGELFF	TGTGCCAGCAGCTTGTTCGGTTCGAACACCGGGGAGCTGTTTTTT
many	TRBV5-5	.	TRBJ1-1	CASSLQARGDGAFF	TGTGCCAGCAGCTTGCAAGCGCGCGGGGACGGAGCTTTCTTT
few	TRBV18	TRBD1	TRBJ2-7	CASSPGQGAPYEQYF	TGTGCCAGCTCACCTGGACAGGGCGCGCCTTACGAGCAGTACTTC
.	TRBV19	.	TRBJ2-3	CASSILTSFSDTQYF	TGTGCCAGTAGTATATTGACTAGTTTCTCAGATACGCAGTATTTT
.	TRBV12-3/TRBV12-4	.	TRBJ2-1	CASSLFGLAEQFF	TGTGCCAGCAGTTTATTTGGTCTAGCCGAGCAGTTCTTC
.	TRBV24-1	.	TRBJ1-2	CATSDFPGISGYTF	TGTGCCACCAGTGATTTTCCCGGGATCAGCGGCTACACCTTC
once	TRBV7-6	TRBD2	TRBJ2-7	CASSLARGGASYEQYF	TGTGCCAGCAGCTTAGCGCGGGGGGGCGCTTCCTACGAGCAGTACTTC
.	TRBV6-1	TRBD1	TRBJ1-4	CASSDDRQGGKLFF	TGTGCCAGCAGTGACGATCGACAGGGGGGAAAACTGTTTTTT
.	TRBV7-9	TRBD1	TRBJ1-6	CASRRTGLYSPLHF	TGTGCCAGCAGAAGGACAGGGTTGTATTCACCCCTCCACTTT
.	TRBV5-1	TRBD2	TRBJ2-7	CASSLGLAGGSYEQYF	TGCGCCAGCAGCTTGGGGCTAGCGGGAGGGTCCTACGAGCAGTACTTC
once	TRBV5-1	TRBD1	TRBJ2-7	CASSLASGQDEQYF	TGCGCCAGCAGCTTGGCCAGCGGACAGGACGAGCAGTACTTC
.	TRBV5-1	TRBD2	TRBJ2-1	CASNPLAGGSYNEQFF	TGCGCCAGCAACCCACTAGCGGGAGGGTCCTACAATGAGCAGTTCTTC
.	TRBV11-2	TRBD2	TRBJ2-3	CASSPLRGGYNPDTQYF	TGTGCCAGCAGCCCCCTGAGGGGAGGGTACAACCCAGATACGCAGTATTTT
.	TRBV11-3	.	TRBJ2-1	CASSATNEQFF	TGTGCCAGCAGCGCCACTAATGAGCAGTTCTTC
.	TRBV21-1	.	TRBJ2-7	CASSAVSTGAGYEQYF	TGTGCCAGCAGCGCAGTTTCCACAGGGGCGGGATACGAGCAGTACTTC
.	TRBV20-1	.	TRBJ2-3	CSASSRDRLF	TGCAGTGCTTCCAGTCGAGACAGGCTTTTT
.	TRBV5-3	TRBD1	TRBJ1-5	CARSLSGTGGVQGTLLAQNQPQHF	TGTGCCAGAAGCTTGTCGGGGACCGGTGGGGTACAGGGGACCCTTCTGGCTCAAAATCAGCCCCAGCATTTT
.	TRBV12-3/TRBV12-4	.	TRBJ2-5	CASSLGSQETQYF	TGTGCCAGCAGTTTGGGGAGTCAAGAGACCCAGTACTTC
.	TRBV29-1	.	TRBJ2-7	CSVERADDFSGYEQYF	TGCAGCGTTGAAAGAGCAGACGACTTTTCCGGCTACGAGCAGTACTTC